This T cell receptor beta chain came from a study of T cells after yellow fever vaccination. This CDR3 is built from 15 residues. The V end was cut by 6 bases, the J end by 5 bases, with 17 bases between. TCRdb redid the calling of the 5' RACE reads with MiXCR, one entry per CDR3 protein. The table shows more than 120,000 distinct CDR3 sequences, with 7.7% occurring only once. With respect to this clonotype: This may arise from a read error, as a much more abundant clone is one base away.

This sample comprised CD4+ T cells sorted from PBMCs, obtained 5 days after the yellow fever booster vaccination. This chain connects TRBV12-3 or TRBV12-4 to TRBJ2-1; perhaps TRBD2 as D (5 bases). The TCR was taken from a man aged 25 to 40 who received the YFV17D yellow fever vaccine. The CDR3 here is CASRGSVRAHNEQFF. The DNA for the CDR3 is TGTGCCAGCAGAGGTAGCGTGAGGGCCCACAATGAGCAGTTCTTC.